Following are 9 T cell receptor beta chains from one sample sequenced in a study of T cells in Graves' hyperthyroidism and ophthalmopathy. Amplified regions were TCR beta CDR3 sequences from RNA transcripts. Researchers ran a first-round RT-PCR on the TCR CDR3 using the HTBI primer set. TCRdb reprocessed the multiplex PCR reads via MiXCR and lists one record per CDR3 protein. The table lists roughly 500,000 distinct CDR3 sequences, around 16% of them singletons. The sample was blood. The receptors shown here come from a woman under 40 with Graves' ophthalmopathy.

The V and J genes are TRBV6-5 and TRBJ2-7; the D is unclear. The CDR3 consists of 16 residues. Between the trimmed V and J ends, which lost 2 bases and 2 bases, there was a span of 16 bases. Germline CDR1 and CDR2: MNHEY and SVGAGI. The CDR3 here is CASSYVPSGGAYEQYF. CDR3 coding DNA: TGTGCCAGCAGTTACGTTCCGTCGGGCGGAGCCTACGAGCAGTACTTC.

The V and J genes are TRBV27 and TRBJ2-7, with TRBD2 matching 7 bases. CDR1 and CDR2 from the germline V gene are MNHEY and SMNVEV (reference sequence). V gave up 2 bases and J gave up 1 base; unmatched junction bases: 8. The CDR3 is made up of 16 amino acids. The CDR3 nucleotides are TGTGCCAGCAGTTTAGGGTGGGGACTATCTTCCTACGAGCAGTACTTC. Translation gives CASSLGWGLSSYEQYF.

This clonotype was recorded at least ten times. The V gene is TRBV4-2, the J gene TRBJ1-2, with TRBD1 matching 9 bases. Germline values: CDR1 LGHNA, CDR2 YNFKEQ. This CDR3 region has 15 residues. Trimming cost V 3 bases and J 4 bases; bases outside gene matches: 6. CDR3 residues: CASSQDRGPSYGYTF. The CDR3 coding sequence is TGTGCCAGCAGCCAGGACAGGGGTCCTTCCTATGGCTACACCTTC.

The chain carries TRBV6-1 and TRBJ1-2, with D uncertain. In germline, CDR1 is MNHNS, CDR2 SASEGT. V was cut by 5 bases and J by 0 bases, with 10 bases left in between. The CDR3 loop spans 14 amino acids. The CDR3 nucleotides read TGTGCCAGCAGTAGTTACACGGCTAACTATGGCTACACCTTC. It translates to CASSSYTANYGYTF.

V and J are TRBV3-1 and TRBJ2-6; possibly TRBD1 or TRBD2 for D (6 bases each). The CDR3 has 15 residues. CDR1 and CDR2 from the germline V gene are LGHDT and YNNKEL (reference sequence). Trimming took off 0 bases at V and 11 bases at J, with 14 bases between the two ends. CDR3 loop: CASSQERDIRDVLTF. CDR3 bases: TGTGCCAGCAGCCAAGAGCGGGACATTCGTGACGTCCTGACTTTC.

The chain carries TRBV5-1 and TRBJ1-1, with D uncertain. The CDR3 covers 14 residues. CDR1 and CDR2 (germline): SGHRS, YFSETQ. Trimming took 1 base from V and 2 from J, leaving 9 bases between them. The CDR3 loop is CASSLNSGNTEAFF. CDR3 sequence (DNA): TGCGCCAGCAGCTTGAATTCAGGAAACACTGAAGCTTTCTTT.

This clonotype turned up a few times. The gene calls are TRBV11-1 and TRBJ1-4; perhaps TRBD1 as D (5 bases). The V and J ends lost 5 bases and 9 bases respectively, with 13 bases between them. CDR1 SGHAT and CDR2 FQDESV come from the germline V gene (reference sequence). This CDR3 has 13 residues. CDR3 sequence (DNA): TGTGCCAGCAGCCCTCACAAGGGGAAAAAACTGTTTTTT. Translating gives CASSPHKGKKLFF.

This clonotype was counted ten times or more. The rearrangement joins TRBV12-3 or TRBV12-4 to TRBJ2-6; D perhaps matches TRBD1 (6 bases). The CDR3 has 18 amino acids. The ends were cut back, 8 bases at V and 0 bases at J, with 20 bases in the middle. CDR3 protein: CASARPTGATSGANVLTF. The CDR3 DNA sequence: TGTGCCAGCGCGAGGCCGACAGGTGCGACCTCTGGGGCCAACGTCCTGACTTTC.

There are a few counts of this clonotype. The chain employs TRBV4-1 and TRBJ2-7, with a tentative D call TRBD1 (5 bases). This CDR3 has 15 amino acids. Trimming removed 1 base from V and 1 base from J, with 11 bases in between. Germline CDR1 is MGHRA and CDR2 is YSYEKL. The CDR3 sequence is CASSQGTQGSYEQYF. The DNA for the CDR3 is TGCGCCAGCAGCCAAGGAACGCAGGGATCCTACGAGCAGTACTTC.